The clone carrying this TCR beta chain was seen more than once but under ten times. Antigen: not known. The table came from immunoSEQ multiplex PCR; TCRdb's copy has only in-frame clones and leaves some out. The sample contains about 200,000 clones, 70% to 75% of which appear only once. This entry is derived from a study of cytotoxic CD8 clonotypes in ibrutinib-treated CLL. About the research overall: Responses comprised about 25 partial and 2 complete; at median roughly 66 months, around 14 remained remitted and about 12 progressed. Findings and caveats of the study: Clonality at baseline surpassed age-matched healthy donors and tracked circulating CD8+ T-cell counts. Treatment left the uncommon public clonotypes either contracted or stable in frequency.

Germline V gene data show CDR1 as SGDLS and CDR2 as YYNGEE. V was cut by 3 bases and J by 4 bases, with 16 bases left in between. The CDR3 loop spans 15 amino acids. This specimen consisted of PBMCs, obtained after 12 months of ibrutinib treatment. The clonotype originates from a human donor with chronic lymphocytic leukemia. The J gene is TRBJ1-2, the V gene TRBV9, with D possibly matching TRBD1 (6 bases). This CDR3 reads CASSGAWTEGYGYTF. Written as DNA, the CDR3 is TGTGCCAGCAGCGGAGCCTGGACAGAAGGCTATGGCTACACCTTC.